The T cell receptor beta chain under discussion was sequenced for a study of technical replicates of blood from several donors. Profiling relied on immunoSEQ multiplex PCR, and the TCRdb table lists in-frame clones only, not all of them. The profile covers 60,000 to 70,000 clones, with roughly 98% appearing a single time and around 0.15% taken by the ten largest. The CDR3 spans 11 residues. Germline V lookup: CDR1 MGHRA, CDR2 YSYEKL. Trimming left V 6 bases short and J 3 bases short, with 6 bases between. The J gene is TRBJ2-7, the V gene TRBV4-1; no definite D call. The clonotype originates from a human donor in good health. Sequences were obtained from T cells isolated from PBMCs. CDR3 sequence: CASSAGYEQYF. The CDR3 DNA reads TGCGCCAGCAGTGCCGGCTACGAGCAGTACTTC.